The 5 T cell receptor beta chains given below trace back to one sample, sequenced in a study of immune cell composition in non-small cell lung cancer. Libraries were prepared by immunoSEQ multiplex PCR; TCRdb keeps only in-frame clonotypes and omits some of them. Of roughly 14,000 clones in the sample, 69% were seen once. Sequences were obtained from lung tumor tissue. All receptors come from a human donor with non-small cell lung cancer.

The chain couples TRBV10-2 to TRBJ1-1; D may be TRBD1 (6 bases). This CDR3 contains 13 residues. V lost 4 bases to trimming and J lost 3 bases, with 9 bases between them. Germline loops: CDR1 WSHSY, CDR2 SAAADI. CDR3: CASSANRDTEAFF. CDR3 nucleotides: TGCGCCAGCAGTGCCAACAGGGACACTGAAGCTTTCTTT.

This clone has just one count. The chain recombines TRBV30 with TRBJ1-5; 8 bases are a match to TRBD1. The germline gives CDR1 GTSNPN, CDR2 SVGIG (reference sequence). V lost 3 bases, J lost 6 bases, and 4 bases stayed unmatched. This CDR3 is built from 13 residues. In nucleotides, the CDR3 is TGTGCCTGGAGCCAGGGGGCAGGTCAGCCCCAGCATTTT. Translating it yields CAWSQGAGQPQHF.

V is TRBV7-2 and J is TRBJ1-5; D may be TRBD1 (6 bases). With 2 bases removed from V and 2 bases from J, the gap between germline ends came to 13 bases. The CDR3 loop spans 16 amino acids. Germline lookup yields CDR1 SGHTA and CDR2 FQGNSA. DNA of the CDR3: TGTGCCAGCAGCTTATTGGCGGGGGCTGGCAATCAGCCCCAGCATTTT. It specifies CASSLLAGAGNQPQHF.

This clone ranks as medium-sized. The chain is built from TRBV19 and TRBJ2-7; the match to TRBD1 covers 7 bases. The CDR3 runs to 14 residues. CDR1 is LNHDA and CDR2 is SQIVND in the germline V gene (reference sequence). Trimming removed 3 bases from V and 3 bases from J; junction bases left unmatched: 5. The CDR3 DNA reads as TGTGCCAGTAGTATCGGCACAGGGGTCTACGAGCAGTACTTC. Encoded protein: CASSIGTGVYEQYF.

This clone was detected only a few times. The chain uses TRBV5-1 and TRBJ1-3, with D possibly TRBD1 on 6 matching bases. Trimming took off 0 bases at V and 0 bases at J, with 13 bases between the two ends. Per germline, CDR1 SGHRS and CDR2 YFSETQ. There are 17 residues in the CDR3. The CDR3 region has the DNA TGCGCCAGCAGCTTGGAAGGGGGTATATTCTCTGGAAACACCATATATTTT. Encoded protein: CASSLEGGIFSGNTIYF.